This record concerns one T cell receptor beta chain sequence. There are a few counts of this clonotype. The antigen it recognizes is unknown. Base qualities are not at hand, and no much larger clone is one base apart. TCR cDNA was synthesized by 5'RACE template switching, through which a universal primer site and unique molecular identifiers were introduced. cDNA synthesis was primed from both the TCR alpha and TCR beta constant segments. Library amplification involved two PCR steps, and the second step added sample barcodes and sequencing adapters. Sequencing of the libraries was done on either Illumina HiSeq 2500 (2x100 bp) or NovaSeq (2x150 bp). The study's processing was this. MIGEC was used to demultiplex reads and collapse the reads into UMI consensus sequences, and MiXCR was used for V(D)J alignment. Clonotypes responding to the vaccine were identified with edgeR on replicate PBMC samples, with the criteria of FDR below 0.01 and a log2 fold change above 5 up to day 15. Each bulk clonotype was labeled CD4 or CD8 based on which sequenced repertoire, CD4 or CD8, contained the clonotype at higher abundance. TCRdb reprocessing: public reads trimmed at Q25 with fastp, clones called with MiXCR, in-frame beta chains kept. Merged by CDR3 protein, the rows form single entries marked with the most common genes and DNA. TCRdb's processing, not the study's, gives the V and J calls here. The sample table lists 500,000 to 650,000 distinct CDR3 sequences, roughly a sixth of them with a count of one. The ten most abundant clones make up around 16% of the sample.

The entry originates in a study of T cells after yellow fever vaccination (dated by TCRdb to about 2019). Regarding the research as a whole: The SMART-Seq v4 Ultra Low Input RNA kit was used to prepare libraries from fractions with low cell numbers. Bulk TCR alpha and beta repertoires were sequenced longitudinally to track T-cell clones before and after primary and booster YFV17D yellow fever vaccination. Two healthy male donors made up the cohort, one aged 18 to 29 years and the other aged 30 to 39 years. Blood was collected at multiple timepoints before and after primary and secondary immunization, and bulk PBMC replicates and cell subsets were isolated. Summary of the overall study and its limitations: A small fraction of clonotypes appeared in both the CD4 and CD8 compartments, likely as a result of convergent recombination. Because only two donors were included in the study, the extent to which the findings can be generalized is limited. Compared with the primary T-cell response, the secondary T-cell response was faster but weaker, reaching its peak on day 5 rather than on day 15. FACS-sorted repertoires could contain abundant contaminating clonotypes from the bulk population, so computational filtering was required. After the booster, most of the clones that had expanded following primary vaccination were detected again (roughly 96% of CD4 and roughly 90% of CD8), which suggests that memory was broadly maintained.

CDR1 and CDR2, looked up from the germline V gene, are SGDLS and YYNGEE. Measured from the cysteine to the phenylalanine, the CDR3 is 14 residues long. Only the CDR3 portion is preserved as DNA: 42 bases, with reading frame beginning at the first base. Unmatched junction bases come to 4, with V trimmed by 0 bases and J by 8 bases. The sample's treatment or condition label is to be understood as: live attenuated yellow fever vaccine strain. At every blood-draw timepoint, two biological replicates of bulk PBMCs were collected. A standard Ficoll-Paque protocol was used to isolate PBMCs from peripheral blood. TriZol was used to extract RNA from bulk PBMCs, CD4 and CD8 fractions, and dextramer-positive and dextramer-negative fractions.

The sample here was PBMCs, taken 5 to 6 days after the first yellow fever vaccination. The source is a man between 18 and 29 years old who received the YFV17D yellow fever vaccine. This chain is built from TRBV9 and TRBJ1-5, and 8 junctional nucleotides match TRBD1. The DNA sequence is TGTGCCAGCAGCGTAGCCCCAGGGGGCGAGCCCCAGCATTTT. Its coded protein is CASSVAPGGEPQHF.